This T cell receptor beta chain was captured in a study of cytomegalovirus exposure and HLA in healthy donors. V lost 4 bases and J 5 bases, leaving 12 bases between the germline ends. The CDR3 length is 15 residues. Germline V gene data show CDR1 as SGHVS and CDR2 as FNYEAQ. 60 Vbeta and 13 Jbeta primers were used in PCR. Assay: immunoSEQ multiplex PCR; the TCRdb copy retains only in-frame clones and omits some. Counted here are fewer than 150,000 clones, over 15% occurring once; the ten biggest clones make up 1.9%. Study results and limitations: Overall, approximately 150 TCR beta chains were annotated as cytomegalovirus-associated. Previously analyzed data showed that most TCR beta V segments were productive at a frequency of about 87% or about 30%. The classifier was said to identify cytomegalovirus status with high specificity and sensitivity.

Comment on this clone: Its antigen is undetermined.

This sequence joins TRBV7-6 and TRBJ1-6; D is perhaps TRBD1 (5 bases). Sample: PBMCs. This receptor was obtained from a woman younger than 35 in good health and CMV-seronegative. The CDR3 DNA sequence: TGTGCCAGCAGCTCCGGACAATCGAATAATTCACCCCTCCACTTT. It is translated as CASSSGQSNNSPLHF. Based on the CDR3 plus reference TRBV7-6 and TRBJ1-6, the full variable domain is GAGVSQSPRYKVTKRGQDVALRCDPISGHVSLYWYRQALGQGPEFLTYFNYEAQQDKSGLPNDRFSAERPEGSISTLTIQRTEQRDSAMYRCASSSGQSNNSPLHFGNGTRLTVT.